The 32 T cell receptor beta chains reported below all come from one sample, sequenced in a study of immune characterization of retroperitoneal liposarcoma. TCRdb used MiXCR to reprocess the PCR reads, holding one entry per CDR3 protein. The table records 10,000 or so distinct CDR3 sequences, around a quarter of them present only once. Input material: tumor tissue. The receptors were sampled from a male donor with retroperitoneal liposarcoma.

This clonotype was found a few times. The chain employs TRBV11-1 and TRBJ2-5; 7 bases are shared with TRBD1. J lost 5 bases, V lost 3 bases, and 9 bases had no gene match. Germline V CDR1 and CDR2: SGHAT, FQDESV (reference sequence). There are 15 residues in the CDR3. The CDR3 DNA reads as TGTGCCAGCAGCTTCGGGGACAGTTATTCGGAGACCCAGTACTTC. Protein: CASSFGDSYSETQYF.

V gene TRBV12-3 or TRBV12-4 combines with J gene TRBJ2-5; 9 bases fit TRBD1. J was trimmed by 11 bases and V by 4 bases; bases with no gene match: 11. The CDR3 totals 14 residues. The CDR3 sequence: CASSSRQGVNEQYF. As DNA, the CDR3 is TGTGCCAGCAGTTCCCGACAGGGGGTCAATGAGCAGTACTTC.

The chain combines TRBV7-2 with TRBJ2-5, with 8 bases matching TRBD1. Germline CDR1 is SGHTA and CDR2 is FQGNSA. Germline trimming cut 1 base from V and 11 bases from J; bases unmatched to any gene: 12. The CDR3 loop spans 15 amino acids. The CDR3 coding sequence is TGTGCCAGCAGCTTAGGGACAGGGTTTTACAATGAGCAGTACTTC. Translating it yields CASSLGTGFYNEQYF. Variable domain in full (rest from reference TRBV7-2 and TRBJ2-5): GAGVSQSPSNKVTEKGKDVELRCDPISGHTALYWYRQSLGQGLEFLIYFQGNSAPDKSGLPSDRFSAERTGGSVSTLTIQRTQQEDSAVYLCASSLGTGFYNEQYFGPGTRLLVL.

There are many counts of this clonotype. J is TRBJ2-6 and V is TRBV6-1; possibly TRBD1 for D (6 bases). Trimming removed 5 bases at V and 4 bases at J, with 12 bases between. Germline CDR1 MNHNS, CDR2 SASEGT. The CDR3 consists of 15 residues. This CDR3 is CASSPQGPGANVLTF. CDR3 DNA: TGTGCCAGCAGTCCTCAGGGGCCCGGGGCCAACGTCCTGACTTTC.

This clonotype was observed at least ten times. This sequence joins TRBV6-1 and TRBJ1-5; the match to TRBD1 covers 7 bases. V was pared by 3 bases and J by 4 bases, with 6 bases of the junction left unmatched. The CDR3 runs 15 residues. Germline V CDR1 and CDR2: MNHNS, SASEGT. The CDR3 is CASSEGQIRNQPQHF. In DNA form, the CDR3 reads TGTGCCAGCAGTGAGGGACAGATACGTAATCAGCCCCAGCATTTT.

This clonotype was counted many times. This chain joins TRBV6-4 and TRBJ2-1; TRBD2 might be the D (6 bases). The CDR3 runs 16 residues. The V gene lost 0 bases and the J gene lost 6 bases, with 15 bases spanning the gap. Germline CDR1 is MRHNA and CDR2 is SNTAGT. The CDR3 DNA is TGTGCCAGCAGTGACTCAACCGGGACTCCCCCCAATGAGCAGTTCTTC. This sequence encodes CASSDSTGTPPNEQFF.

This clonotype showed up just a few times. The chain has TRBV12-3 or TRBV12-4 and TRBJ2-1; 9 positions agree with TRBD1. The CDR3 loop spans 14 amino acids. V lost 6 bases, J lost 10 bases, and 10 bases stayed unmatched. Written as DNA, the CDR3 is TGTGCCAGCAGGAGACAGGGGGGAAACTACGAGCAGTTCTTC. The encoded protein is CASRRQGGNYEQFF.

This clonotype was seen only a few times. This chain uses TRBV12-5 with TRBJ2-2; no reliable D call. CDR1 and CDR2 (germline): LGHNT, FRNRAP. The length of the CDR3 is 13 residues. V was trimmed by 0 bases and J by 7 bases, leaving 6 bases between them. The CDR3 reads CASGLVFGGELFF. CDR3 nucleotides: TGTGCTAGTGGTTTGGTATTCGGCGGGGAGCTGTTTTTT.

This clonotype was picked up a small number of times. This sequence joins TRBV7-6 and TRBJ2-2; D is ambiguous. The length of the CDR3 is 11 residues. Per the germline V gene, CDR1 is SGHVS and CDR2 is FNYEAQ. V dropped 5 bases and J dropped 8 bases, with 6 bases sitting between them. CDR3 DNA sequence: TGTGCCAGCAGCCCTCCAGGGGAGCTGTTTTTT. Protein sequence: CASSPPGELFF.

This clonotype is medium-sized by share. The rearrangement joins TRBV7-2 to TRBJ2-3; D may be TRBD2 (5 bases). V lost 5 bases, J lost 4 bases, and 16 bases lay in between. This CDR3 comprises 15 residues. CDR1 is SGHTA, CDR2 FQGNSA, per germline. CDR3 DNA: TGTGCCAGCAGCGTAGGGAGTGGGTTTGCAGATACGCAGTATTTT. It codes for CASSVGSGFADTQYF.

This clonotype was seen ten or more times. The chain recombines TRBV25-1 with TRBJ2-7, with D perhaps matching TRBD1 or TRBD2 (5 bases each). The CDR3 loop spans 15 amino acids. Trimming shortened V by 8 bases and J by 3 bases, and 20 bases separated the two germline ends. From germline, CDR1 is MGHDK and CDR2 SYGVNS. The CDR3 sequence: CASGSTTGPLYEQYF. The CDR3 DNA follows: TGTGCCAGCGGCTCGACAACGGGGCCACTCTACGAGCAGTACTTC.

The chain couples TRBV12-3 or TRBV12-4 to TRBJ2-5, with 11 bases lining up with TRBD1. The J segment lost 4 bases and the V segment lost 5 bases, leaving 9 bases of the junction unmatched. The CDR3 is made up of 16 amino acids. CDR3 region: CASSLGQGAGGETQYF. In DNA, the CDR3 is TGTGCCAGCAGTCTAGGACAGGGGGCAGGTGGAGAGACCCAGTACTTC.

In this sample, this clonotype turned up once. This chain uses TRBV11-3 with TRBJ2-5; 11 bases match TRBD1. Germline trimming cut 5 bases from V and 4 bases from J; bases unmatched to any gene: 6. The CDR3 extends over 15 amino acids. Per the germline V gene, CDR1 is SGHNT and CDR2 is YENEEA. The CDR3 reads CASSPRTGGVETQYF. Written as DNA, the CDR3 is TGTGCCAGCAGCCCAAGGACAGGGGGCGTAGAGACCCAGTACTTC.

The chain carries TRBV6-4 and TRBJ2-5, with D possibly being TRBD1 (6 bases). The CDR3 length is 14 residues. Germline V lookup: CDR1 MRHNA, CDR2 SNTAGT. Trimming took 7 bases from V and 11 from J, leaving 23 bases between them. The CDR3 sequence is CASTRDISNNEQYF. The DNA of the CDR3 is TGTGCCAGCACCAGGGACATTAGTAACAATGAGCAGTACTTC.

The gene calls are TRBV12-3 or TRBV12-4 and TRBJ1-1; no clear D. The CDR3 has 14 amino acids. The V and J ends lost 3 bases and 0 bases respectively, with 8 bases between them. For the CDR3, the DNA is TGTGCCAGCAGTTTGGTCACTCTGAACACTGAAGCTTTCTTT. It yields the protein CASSLVTLNTEAFF.

This clonotype is medium-sized (0.01 to 0.1%) within its sample. The CDR3 DNA reads TGTGCCAGCAGCTTAGCCGTTAGCGGGGGGGTTAAGCAGGGTACAGATACGCAGTATTTT. Translation gives CASSLAVSGGVKQGTDTQYF. The chain combines TRBV7-6 with TRBJ2-3, with 11 bases fitting TRBD2. CDR3 length equals 20 residues. After removal of 0 bases from V and 3 bases from J, the junction contained 14 bases not matched to a gene. CDR1 SGHVS and CDR2 FNYEAQ come from the germline V gene.

The CDR3: CASSEYSGRANEQFF. DNA for the CDR3: TGTGCCAGCAGTGAATATTCCGGGAGGGCCAACGAGCAGTTCTTC. The chain recombines TRBV25-1 with TRBJ2-1; 8 bases line up with TRBD2. V was pared by 0 bases and J by 10 bases, with 8 bases of the junction left unmatched. Germline V gene lookup returns CDR1 MGHDK and CDR2 SYGVNS. CDR3 length equals 15 residues.

By share, this clonotype ranks as medium-sized. The chain employs TRBV25-1 and TRBJ2-4; 12 bases fit TRBD2. V was clipped by 6 bases and J by 0 bases; unmatched bases: 12. The CDR3 spans 19 residues. Germline V gives CDR1 MGHDK, CDR2 SYGVNS. The CDR3 bases are TGTGCCAGCAGCGCCGGGACTAGCGGGCCGTGGGTAGCCAAAAACATTCAGTACTTC. Translation gives CASSAGTSGPWVAKNIQYF.

The CDR3 bases are TGTGCCAGCAGCCGGGGCAGGGGACCCTTCTACGAGCAGTACTTC. This translates into CASSRGRGPFYEQYF. This chain uses TRBV7-8 with TRBJ2-4, with TRBD1 as a possible D gene (6 bases). The J call may be mistaken, given a closer DNA end match to TRBJ2-7. Germline CDR1 is SGHVS and CDR2 is FQNEAQ. The length of the CDR3 is 15 residues.

The rearrangement links TRBV6-5 to TRBJ2-5; TRBD2 aligns across 8 bases. Near its end, the DNA agrees better with TRBJ2-1, so the J call may be wrong. Germline assignment: CDR1 MNHEY and CDR2 SVGAGI. This CDR3 has 14 residues. This chain's CDR3 is CASTVSGVAYEQFF. The DNA of the CDR3 is TGTGCCAGCACCGTTAGCGGGGTCGCCTACGAGCAGTTCTTC.

This clonotype was detected many times. V usage is TRBV6-1 and J usage is TRBJ2-1; 11 bases align to TRBD2. CDR3 length equals 13 residues. Germline lookup yields CDR1 MNHNS and CDR2 SASEGT. J was trimmed by 10 bases and V by 5 bases; bases with no gene match: 4. CDR3 amino acids: CASSLAGGYEQFF. CDR3 nucleotides: TGTGCCAGCAGTCTAGCGGGGGGCTACGAGCAGTTCTTC.

This clonotype was seen a few times. This chain joins TRBV6-1 and TRBJ2-5; 7 nucleotides align to TRBD2. This CDR3 region has 13 residues. Unmatched junction bases numbered 12, after V lost 6 bases and J lost 11 bases. Germline lookup yields CDR1 MNHNS and CDR2 SASEGT. In DNA form, the CDR3 reads TGTGCCAGCAGGACTAGCCCGTACAATGAGCAGTACTTC. This sequence encodes CASRTSPYNEQYF.

A few counts support this clonotype. The chain links TRBV6-1 to TRBJ1-5; D might be TRBD1 (6 bases). Trimming removed 0 bases from V and 0 bases from J, with 27 bases in between. The CDR3 sequence is 22 residues long. The V gene's germline CDR1 is MNHNS and CDR2 SASEGT. DNA of the CDR3: TGTGCCAGCAGTGAAGCCCGAACGGTCACAGGGAATCTGAGGGTTAGCAATCAGCCCCAGCATTTT. Protein: CASSEARTVTGNLRVSNQPQHF.

This clonotype has only a few counts. The chain couples TRBV6-6 to TRBJ2-1; unclear D gene. The J call may be wrong; the DNA end is better matched by TRBJ2-7. The CDR3 is 13 residues long. In germline, CDR1 is MNHNY, CDR2 SVGAGI (reference sequence). The DNA of the CDR3 is TGTGCCAGCAGTTACGGCCGCTACAATGAGCAGTACTTC. Translation: CASSYGRYNEQYF.

Judged by abundance, this clonotype is medium-sized (0.01 to 0.1%). The gene calls are TRBV6-1 and TRBJ2-1; D is uncertain. The CDR3 is 14 residues long. Germline CDR1 MNHNS, CDR2 SASEGT. V was pared by 10 bases and J by 2 bases, with 15 bases between. DNA for the CDR3: TGTGCCAACTCAAGGGCTAAGGCCTACAATGAGCAGTTCTTC. This encodes CANSRAKAYNEQFF.

This clonotype appeared a few times. The V call is TRBV10-1, the J call TRBJ2-1; the match to TRBD1 covers 8 bases. Germline V gene sequence: CDR1 WNHNN, CDR2 SYGVQD (reference sequence). This CDR3 is built from 13 residues. Germline trimming cut 4 bases from V and 5 bases from J; bases unmatched to any gene: 1. CDR3 nucleotide sequence: TGCGCCAGCAGTGGGACAGGGAACAATGAGCAGTTCTTC. This encodes CASSGTGNNEQFF.

By sample fraction, this clonotype is medium-sized. This sequence joins TRBV7-2 and TRBJ2-7; TRBD2 aligns across 7 bases. The CDR3 covers 14 residues. V trimming: 5 bases; J trimming: 1 base; junction bases outside the gene matches: 5. CDR1 is SGHTA and CDR2 is FQGNSA in the germline V gene. The CDR3 region is CASSRRGSSYEQYF. The DNA of the CDR3 is TGTGCCAGCAGCAGACGCGGGAGTTCCTACGAGCAGTACTTC.

By its share, this clonotype is medium-sized. The V call is TRBV7-8, the J call TRBJ2-1; D unclear. V gave up 0 bases and J gave up 6 bases, with 6 bases separating them. The CDR3 loop spans 13 amino acids. CDR1 and CDR2 (germline): SGHVS, FQNEAQ. CDR3 DNA sequence: TGTGCCAGCAGCTTAGCGGAGTTCAATGAGCAGTTCTTC. The encoded protein is CASSLAEFNEQFF.

This clonotype was counted only a few times. The chain joins TRBV6-8 to TRBJ1-2, with no clear D. Germline CDR1 reads MNHGY; CDR2 reads SAAAGT. The CDR3 sequence is 13 residues long. The V gene lost 6 bases and the J gene lost 0 bases, with 8 bases spanning the gap. In DNA, the CDR3 is TGTGCCAGCAGGCGCGACCCTAACTATGGCTACACCTTC. Its protein is CASRRDPNYGYTF.

This clonotype was detected many times. This sequence joins TRBV7-6 and TRBJ1-2; D perhaps matches TRBD1 (5 bases). V was trimmed by 5 bases and J by 4 bases, leaving 14 bases between them. CDR1 and CDR2 (germline): SGHVS, FNYEAQ. The CDR3 is 14 residues long. The CDR3 is CASSPVRESYGYTF. CDR3 nucleotides: TGTGCCAGCAGCCCCGTCAGGGAAAGCTATGGCTACACCTTC. The full variable domain, in which reference TRBV7-6 and TRBJ1-2 provide the parts outside the CDR3, is GAGVSQSPRYKVTKRGQDVALRCDPISGHVSLYWYRQALGQGPEFLTYFNYEAQQDKSGLPNDRFSAERPEGSISTLTIQRTEQRDSAMYRCASSPVRESYGYTFGSGTRLTVV.

The chain carries TRBV6-4 and TRBJ2-6; D is perhaps TRBD1 (5 bases). V lost 6 bases to trimming and J lost 3 bases, with 9 bases between them. CDR1 is MRHNA, CDR2 SNTAGT, per germline. This CDR3 comprises 14 residues. CDR3 in DNA: TGTGCCAGCAGCAACAGGTTTGGGGCCAACGTCCTGACTTTC. Residues: CASSNRFGANVLTF.

Details on this clonotype: One junction end does not reproduce the germline sequence, and a read error may be involved. CDR3 sequence (DNA): TGTGCCAGCAGTTTAAGGGCAGGGGGCCTTTACGAGCAGTACTTT. This sequence encodes CASSLRAGGLYEQYF. This chain connects TRBV28 to TRBJ2-7, with 8 bases identical to TRBD1. CDR3 length: 15 amino acids. Germline CDR1 MDHEN, CDR2 SYDVKM.